This T cell receptor beta chain is drawn from a study of cytomegalovirus exposure and HLA in healthy donors. Vbeta (60) and Jbeta (13) primers were used in the PCR. Sequencing was performed with immunoSEQ multiplex PCR; in TCRdb, only in-frame clones are kept and a portion is missing. The sample lists about 140,000 clones; less than 85% were seen once. The study sampled nominally healthy donors, though unrecorded immune exposures were likely. Comment on this clone: Its antigen is not identified. Distinct nucleotide sequences in the sample also encode this CDR3.

The CDR3 sequence is 15 residues long. V was pared by 0 bases and J by 1 base, with 5 bases between. Germline V gene data show CDR1 as SGDLS and CDR2 as YYNGEE. Study-wide findings and caveats: Later analysis identified a missense DCLRE1C variant that was linked to TCR beta V- and J-gene trimming. As confirmed in vitro, three CMV-associated chains were specific for CMV antigens. Sequencing probably produced one cluster of sequence variants that were highly shared.

The receptor's source is a man aged 40-49 years in good health and CMV-seronegative. The specimen sequenced was PBMCs. The chain joins TRBV9 to TRBJ2-6; D is undetermined. The CDR3 sequence: CASSVGHSGANVLTF. CDR3 nucleotides: TGTGCCAGCAGCGTAGGTCATTCTGGGGCCAACGTCCTGACTTTC.